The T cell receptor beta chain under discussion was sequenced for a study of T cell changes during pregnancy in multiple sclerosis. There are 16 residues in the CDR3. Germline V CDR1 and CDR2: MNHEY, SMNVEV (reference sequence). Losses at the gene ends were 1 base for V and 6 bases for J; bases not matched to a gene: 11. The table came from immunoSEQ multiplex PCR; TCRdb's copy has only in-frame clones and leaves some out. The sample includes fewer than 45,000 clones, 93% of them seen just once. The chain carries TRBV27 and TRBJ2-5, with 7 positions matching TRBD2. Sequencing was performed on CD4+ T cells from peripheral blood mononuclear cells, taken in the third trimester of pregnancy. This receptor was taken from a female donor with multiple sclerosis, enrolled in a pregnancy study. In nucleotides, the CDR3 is TGTGCCAGCAGTTTATATGCTGGGGGGGACTTAAAGACCCAGTACTTC. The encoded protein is CASSLYAGGDLKTQYF.